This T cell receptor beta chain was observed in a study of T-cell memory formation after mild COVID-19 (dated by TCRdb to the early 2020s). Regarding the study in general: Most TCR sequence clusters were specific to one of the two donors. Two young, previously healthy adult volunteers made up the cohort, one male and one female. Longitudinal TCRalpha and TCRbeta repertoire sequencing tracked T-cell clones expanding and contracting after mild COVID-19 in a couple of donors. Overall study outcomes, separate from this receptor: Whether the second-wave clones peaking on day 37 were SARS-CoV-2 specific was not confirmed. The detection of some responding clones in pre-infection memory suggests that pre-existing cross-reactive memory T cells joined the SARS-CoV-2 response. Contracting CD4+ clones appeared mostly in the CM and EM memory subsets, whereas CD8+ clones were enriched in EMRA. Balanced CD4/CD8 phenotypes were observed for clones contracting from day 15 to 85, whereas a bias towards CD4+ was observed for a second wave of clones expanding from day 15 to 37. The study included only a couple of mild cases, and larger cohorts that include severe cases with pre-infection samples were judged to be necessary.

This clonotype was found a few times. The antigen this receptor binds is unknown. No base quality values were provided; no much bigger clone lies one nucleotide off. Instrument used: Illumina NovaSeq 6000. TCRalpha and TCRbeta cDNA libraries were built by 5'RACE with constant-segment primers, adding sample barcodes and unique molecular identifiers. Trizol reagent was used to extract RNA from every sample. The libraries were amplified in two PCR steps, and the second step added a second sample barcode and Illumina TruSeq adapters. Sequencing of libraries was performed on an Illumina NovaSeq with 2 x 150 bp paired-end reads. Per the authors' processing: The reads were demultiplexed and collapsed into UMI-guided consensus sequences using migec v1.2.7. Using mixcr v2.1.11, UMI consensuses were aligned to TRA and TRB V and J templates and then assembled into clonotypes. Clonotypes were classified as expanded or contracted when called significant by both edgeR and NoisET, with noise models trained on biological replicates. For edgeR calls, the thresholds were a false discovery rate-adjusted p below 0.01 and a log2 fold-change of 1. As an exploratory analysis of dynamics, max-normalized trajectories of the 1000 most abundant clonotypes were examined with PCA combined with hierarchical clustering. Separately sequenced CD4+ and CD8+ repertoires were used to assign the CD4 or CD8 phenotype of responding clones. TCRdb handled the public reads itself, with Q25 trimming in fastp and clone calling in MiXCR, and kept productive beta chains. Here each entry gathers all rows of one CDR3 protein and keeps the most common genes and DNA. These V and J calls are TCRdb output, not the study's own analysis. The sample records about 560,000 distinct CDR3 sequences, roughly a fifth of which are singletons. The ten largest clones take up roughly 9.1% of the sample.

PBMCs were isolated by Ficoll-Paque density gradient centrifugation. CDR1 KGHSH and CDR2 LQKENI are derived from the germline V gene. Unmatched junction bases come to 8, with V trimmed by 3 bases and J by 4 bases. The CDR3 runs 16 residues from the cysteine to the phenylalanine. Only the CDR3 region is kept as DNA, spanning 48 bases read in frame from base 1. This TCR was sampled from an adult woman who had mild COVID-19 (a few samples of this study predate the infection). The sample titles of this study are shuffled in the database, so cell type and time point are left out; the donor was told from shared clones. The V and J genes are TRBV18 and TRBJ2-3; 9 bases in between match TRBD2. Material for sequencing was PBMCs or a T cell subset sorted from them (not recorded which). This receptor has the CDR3 CASSPDGLAIADTQYF. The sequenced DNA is TGTGCCAGCTCACCTGACGGACTAGCGATCGCAGATACGCAGTATTTT.